This entry is about one TCR beta chain. Its antigen is still unknown. This sample stems from a study of cytomegalovirus exposure and HLA in healthy donors. Study-level background: Early release data held around 82 million unique TCRs from HLA-typed donors. Overall study results and limits: TCR beta V- and J-gene trimming, according to a later analysis, was linked to a missense DCLRE1C variant. Presence/absence comparisons presumed near-even sequencing depth among donors.

13 Jbeta primers and 60 Vbeta primers were used for the PCR. TCRdb's copy holds only in-frame clones and misses some; the assay was immunoSEQ multiplex PCR. The sample lists some 150,000 clones, about three quarters occurring once. Germline V gene lookup returns CDR1 SNHLY and CDR2 FYNNEI. The CDR3 has 15 amino acids. J gave up 0 bases and V 5 bases, and 4 bases lay outside the gene matches. The receptor was derived from a woman in her twenties or thirties in good health and CMV-seronegative. V usage is TRBV2 and J usage is TRBJ1-2, with 9 bases identical to TRBD1. Sequenced: PBMCs. CDR3 protein: CASSSGQGTNYGYTF. DNA of the CDR3: TGTGCCAGCAGTTCAGGACAGGGGACTAACTATGGCTACACCTTC.